A selection of T cell receptor beta chains follows, all from one sample in a study of response to subunit inactivated influenza vaccine. TCRdb called the RT-PCR reads again in MiXCR, with one record for every CDR3 protein. The table lists 540,000 or so distinct CDR3 sequences, roughly 13% of them singletons. This specimen was PBMCs from blood, taken 45 days after vaccination. The receptors were gathered from a man aged 50-59 years who received an inactivated influenza vaccine. Both conserved end residues are part of each CDR3. Fields, in order: D gene, J gene, clone size, V gene, CDR3 DNA, CDR3 protein. A D gene is named only where the DNA matches it firmly. Rows may omit the clone size; those that give it use once, few, many or a size class.

>.|TRBJ2-3|.|TRBV11-2
TGTGCCAGCAGCTTAGTCGGACACGTAGGAGATACGCAGTATTTT
CASSLVGHVGDTQYF
>TRBD1|TRBJ1-5|many|TRBV12-3/TRBV12-4
TGTGCCAGCAGTTTGGGACAGGGGGCTAGTCAGCCCCAGCATTTT
CASSLGQGASQPQHF
>TRBD2|TRBJ2-5|.|TRBV7-9
TGTGCCAGCAGCTTTGGGAGCGGGAGATTTGAGACCCAGTACTTC
CASSFGSGRFETQYF
>TRBD1|TRBJ1-2|many|TRBV29-1
TGCAGCGTTACAGGGGAGGCTCGCTACACCTTC
CSVTGEARYTF
>.|TRBJ2-7|few|TRBV5-5
TGTGCCAGCAGCTTGGCCCGCTATTCCTACGAGCAGTACTTC
CASSLARYSYEQYF
>.|TRBJ2-5|.|TRBV5-5
TGTGCCAGCAGCTTGGCCGCGGGGTTAGGAGGTGGAGAGACCCAGTACTTC
CASSLAAGLGGGETQYF
>TRBD1|TRBJ2-7|.|TRBV25-1
TGTGCCAGCAGTGAATGGGGACAGGGCGACGAGCAGTACTTC
CASSEWGQGDEQYF
>TRBD1|TRBJ1-6|many|TRBV4-3
TGCGCCAGCAGCCAAGATTTGGGGACAGGTGGTTCACCCCTCCACTTT
CASSQDLGTGGSPLHF
>TRBD2|TRBJ2-7|.|TRBV30
TGTGCCTGGAGTCAGGGACTAGCGGGATCCTACGAGCAGTACTTC
CAWSQGLAGSYEQYF
>TRBD1|TRBJ2-7|.|TRBV20-1
TGCAGTGCTCCCGGGACAGCGAGCTCCTACGAGCAGTACTTC
CSAPGTASSYEQYF
>.|TRBJ2-5|.|TRBV13
TGTGCCAGCAGCTTAGTAGCGTCCCAGGGGACCCAGTACTTC
CASSLVASQGTQYF
>.|TRBJ2-2|.|TRBV6-1
TGTGCCAAAGTGACAGGATGGAAGAACACCGGGGAGCTGTTTTTT
CAKVTGWKNTGELFF
>TRBD1|TRBJ2-7|few|TRBV11-2
TGTGCCAGCGAGCCAGGGGGTCGCTACGAGCAGTACTTC
CASEPGGRYEQYF
>.|TRBJ2-3|many|TRBV10-2
TGCGCCAGCAGTGAGTTAAGTGACACTACTACAGATACGCAGTATTTT
CASSELSDTTTDTQYF
>.|TRBJ2-2|few|TRBV24-1
TGTGCCACCAGTAAAACTAGATCGAACACCGGGGAGCTGTTTTTT
CATSKTRSNTGELFF
>TRBD2|TRBJ2-3|few|TRBV7-2
TGTGCCAGCAGCTTAACTAGCGTACACACAGATACGCAGTATTTT
CASSLTSVHTDTQYF
>TRBD2|TRBJ2-3|.|TRBV11-2
TGTGCCAGCAGCCCCTTAAGCGGGAGTTCACCCCCAGATACGCAGTATTTT
CASSPLSGSSPPDTQYF
>.|TRBJ2-7|few|TRBV10-3
TGTGCCATCAGTGTCGGAAAATCCTCCTACGAGCAGTACTTC
CAISVGKSSYEQYF
>.|TRBJ1-3|few|TRBV5-6
TGTGCCAGCAGCTCGGCTGGGGGCGAAAACACCATATATTTT
CASSSAGGENTIYF
>.|TRBJ2-4|many|TRBV4-1
TGCGCCAGCAGCCCGAGATTAGCCAAAAACATTCAGTACTTC
CASSPRLAKNIQYF